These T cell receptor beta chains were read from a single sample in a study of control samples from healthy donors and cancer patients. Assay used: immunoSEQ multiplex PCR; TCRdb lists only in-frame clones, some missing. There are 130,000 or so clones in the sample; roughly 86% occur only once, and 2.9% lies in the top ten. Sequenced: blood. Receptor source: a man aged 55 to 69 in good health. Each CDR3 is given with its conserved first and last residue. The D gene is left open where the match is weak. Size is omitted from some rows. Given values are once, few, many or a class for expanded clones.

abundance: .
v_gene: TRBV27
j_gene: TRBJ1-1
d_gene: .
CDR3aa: CASSPNRGPEAFF
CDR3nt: TGTGCCAGCAGTCCCAATCGGGGACCTGAAGCTTTCTTT

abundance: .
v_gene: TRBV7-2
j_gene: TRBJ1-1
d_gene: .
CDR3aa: CASSMNTEAFF
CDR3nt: TGTGCCAGCAGCATGAACACTGAAGCTTTCTTT

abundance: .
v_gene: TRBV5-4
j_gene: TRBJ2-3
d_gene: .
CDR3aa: CASSLVSTDTQYF
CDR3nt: TGTGCCAGCAGCTTGGTTAGCACAGATACGCAGTATTTT

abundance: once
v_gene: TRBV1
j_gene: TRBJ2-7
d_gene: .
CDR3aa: CTSSQATGAELYEQYF
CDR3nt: TGCACCAGCAGCCAAGCGACAGGGGCCGAACTCTACGAGCAGTACTTC

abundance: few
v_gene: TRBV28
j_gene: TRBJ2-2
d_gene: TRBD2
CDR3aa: CASSLWRTSGGSSYTGELFF
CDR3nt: TGTGCCAGCAGTTTATGGAGGACTAGCGGGGGGAGTTCGTACACCGGGGAGCTGTTTTTT

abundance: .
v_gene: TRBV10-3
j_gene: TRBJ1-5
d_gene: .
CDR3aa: CAISESGDQPQHF
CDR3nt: TGTGCCATCAGTGAGTCGGGGGATCAGCCCCAGCATTTT

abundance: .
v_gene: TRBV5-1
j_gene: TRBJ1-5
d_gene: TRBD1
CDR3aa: CASSLGQGGQPQHF
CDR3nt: TGCGCCAGCAGCTTGGGACAGGGGGGGCAGCCCCAGCATTTT

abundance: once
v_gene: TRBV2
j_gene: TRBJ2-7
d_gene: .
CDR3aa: CASSYEQGFEQYF
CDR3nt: TGTGCCAGCAGTTACGAACAGGGTTTCGAGCAGTACTTC

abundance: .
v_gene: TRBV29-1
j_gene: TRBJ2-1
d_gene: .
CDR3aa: CSVVRIPYNEQFF
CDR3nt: TGCAGCGTTGTTAGGATTCCCTACAATGAGCAGTTCTTC

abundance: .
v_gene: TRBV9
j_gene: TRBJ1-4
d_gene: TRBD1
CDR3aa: CASSRGTGGSNEKLFF
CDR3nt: TGTGCCAGCAGCCGAGGGACAGGGGGATCCAATGAAAAACTGTTTTTT

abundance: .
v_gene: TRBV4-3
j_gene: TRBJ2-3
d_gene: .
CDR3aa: CASSQGVADTQYF
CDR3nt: TGCGCCAGCAGCCAAGGGGTCGCAGATACGCAGTATTTT

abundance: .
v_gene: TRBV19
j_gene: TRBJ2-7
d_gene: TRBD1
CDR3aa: CASTDRDGYEQYF
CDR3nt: TGTGCCAGTACCGACAGGGATGGCTACGAGCAGTACTTC

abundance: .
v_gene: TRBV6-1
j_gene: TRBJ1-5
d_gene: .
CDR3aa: CASSEVGRNQPQHF
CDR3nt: TGTGCCAGCAGTGAAGTTGGGCGAAATCAGCCCCAGCATTTT

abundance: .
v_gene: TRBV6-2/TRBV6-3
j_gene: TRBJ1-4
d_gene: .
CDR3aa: CASSYVGEKLFF
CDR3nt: TGTGCCAGCAGTTACGTCGGTGAAAAACTGTTTTTT

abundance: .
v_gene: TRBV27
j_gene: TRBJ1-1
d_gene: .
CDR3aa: CASSLLVQGGNTEAFF
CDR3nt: TGTGCCAGCAGTTTATTGGTGCAGGGCGGGAACACTGAAGCTTTCTTT

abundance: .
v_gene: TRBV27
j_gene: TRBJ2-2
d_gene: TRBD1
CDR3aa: CASSLYSPMLRSGRQGTDGELFF
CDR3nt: TGTGCCAGCAGTTTATACTCTCCGATGCTCCGATCCGGGCGACAGGGTACCGACGGGGAGCTGTTTTTT

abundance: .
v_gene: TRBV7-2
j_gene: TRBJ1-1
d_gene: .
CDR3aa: CASSLGVGPEAFF
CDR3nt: TGTGCCAGCAGCTTAGGTGTCGGCCCTGAAGCTTTCTTT

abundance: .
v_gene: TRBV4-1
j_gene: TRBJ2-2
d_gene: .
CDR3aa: CASSLQQETGELFF
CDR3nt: TGCGCCAGCAGCCTCCAACAGGAGACCGGGGAGCTGTTTTTT

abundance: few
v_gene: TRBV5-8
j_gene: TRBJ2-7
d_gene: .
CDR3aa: CASSWGRDKEEQYF
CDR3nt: TGTGCCAGCAGCTGGGGCCGGGACAAAGAGGAGCAGTACTTC

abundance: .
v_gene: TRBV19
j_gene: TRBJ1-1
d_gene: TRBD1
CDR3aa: CASSKSDRGKMNTEAFF
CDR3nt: TGTGCCAGTAGTAAGAGTGACAGGGGGAAAATGAACACTGAAGCTTTCTTT

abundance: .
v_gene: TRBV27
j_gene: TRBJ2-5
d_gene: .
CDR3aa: CASSLSSPAQGIETQYF
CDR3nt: TGTGCCAGCAGTTTATCCTCTCCAGCCCAGGGAATCGAGACCCAGTACTTC

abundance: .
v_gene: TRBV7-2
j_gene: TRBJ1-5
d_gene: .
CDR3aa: CASSPGFGPQHF
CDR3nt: TGTGCCAGCAGCCCAGGCTTTGGACCCCAGCATTTT

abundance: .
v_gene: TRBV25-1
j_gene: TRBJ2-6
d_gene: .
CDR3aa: CASSDAGANVLTF
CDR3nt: TGTGCCAGCAGTGACGCGGGGGCCAACGTCCTGACTTTC

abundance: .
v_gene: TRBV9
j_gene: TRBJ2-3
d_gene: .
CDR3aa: CASSSLTGLSTDTQYF
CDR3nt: TGTGCCAGCAGCTCCTTGACAGGCTTGAGCACAGATACGCAGTATTTT

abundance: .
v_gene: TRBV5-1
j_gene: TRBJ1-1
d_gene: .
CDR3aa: CASMQNTEAFF
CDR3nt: TGCGCCAGCATGCAGAACACTGAAGCTTTCTTT

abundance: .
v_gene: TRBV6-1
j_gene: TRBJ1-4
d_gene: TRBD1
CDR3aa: CASSDRGTGTNEKLFF
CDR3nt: TGTGCCAGCAGTGATCGCGGGACAGGGACTAATGAAAAACTGTTTTTT

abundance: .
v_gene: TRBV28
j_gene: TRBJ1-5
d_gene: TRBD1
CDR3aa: CASLTGGPYSNQPQHF
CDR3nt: TGTGCCAGCCTTACAGGGGGCCCTTATAGCAATCAGCCCCAGCATTTT

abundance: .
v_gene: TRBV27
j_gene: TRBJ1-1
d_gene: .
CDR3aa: CASSRRGQNTEAFF
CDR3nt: TGTGCCAGCAGCCGGAGGGGTCAGAACACTGAAGCTTTCTTT

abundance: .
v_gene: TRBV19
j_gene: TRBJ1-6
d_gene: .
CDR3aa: CASSNPGQSSYNSPLHF
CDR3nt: TGTGCCAGTAGTAACCCCGGACAGAGCTCCTATAATTCACCCCTCCACTTT

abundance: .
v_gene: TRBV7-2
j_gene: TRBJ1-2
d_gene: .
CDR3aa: CASSLRGGRTRTF
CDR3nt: TGTGCCAGCAGCCTTCGGGGGGGGAGGACTCGAACCTTC

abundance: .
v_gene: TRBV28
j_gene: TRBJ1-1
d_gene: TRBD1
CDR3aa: CASPPRGQGIKGWTEAFF
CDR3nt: TGTGCCAGCCCTCCCAGGGGGCAGGGAATTAAAGGGTGGACTGAAGCTTTCTTT

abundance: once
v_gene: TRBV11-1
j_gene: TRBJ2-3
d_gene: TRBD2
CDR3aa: CASSPGGPFTDTQYF
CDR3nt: TGTGCCAGCAGCCCGGGGGGACCTTTCACAGATACGCAGTATTTT

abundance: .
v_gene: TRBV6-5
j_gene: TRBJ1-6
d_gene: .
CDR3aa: CASSYSPGGSPLHF
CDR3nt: TGTGCCAGCAGTTACTCCCCGGGTGGATCACCCCTCCACTTT

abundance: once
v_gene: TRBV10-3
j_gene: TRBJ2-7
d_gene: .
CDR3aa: CAITGDRSYEQYF
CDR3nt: TGTGCCATCACCGGCGACAGATCCTACGAGCAGTACTTC

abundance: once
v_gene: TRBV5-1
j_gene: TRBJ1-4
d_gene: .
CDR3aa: CASSLDRVENEKLFF
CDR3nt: TGCGCCAGCAGCTTGGACAGGGTAGAGAATGAAAAACTGTTTTTT

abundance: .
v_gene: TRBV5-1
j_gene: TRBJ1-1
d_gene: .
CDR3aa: CASSVQGNMNTEAFF
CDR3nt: TGCGCCAGCAGCGTACAGGGAAATATGAACACTGAAGCTTTCTTT

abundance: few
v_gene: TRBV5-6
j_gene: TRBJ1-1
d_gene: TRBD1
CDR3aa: CASSLRGTGPGTEAFF
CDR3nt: TGTGCCAGCAGCTTGCGCGGGACAGGCCCGGGGACTGAAGCTTTCTTT